This T cell receptor (beta chain) stems from a study of blood T cell repertoires in COVID-19. Turning to the study itself: Specimens from acute and convalescent COVID-19 originated in the United States, Italy and Spain. The analysed material was cDNA or gDNA that came from T cells, B-cell-depleted T cells, or PBMCs.

Original methodology: Amplification with reference gene primers provided the estimates of nucleated cell counts. Clones were read by immunoSEQ multiplex PCR, and TCRdb kept only the in-frame ones, dropping some. That table is the source of V, J and clone size, and D and trimming were worked out from the DNA. The sample lists about 100,000 clones, 80% occurring once. Between the trimmed V and J ends, which lost 3 bases and 1 base, there was a span of 15 bases. This CDR3 contains 16 residues. In germline, CDR1 is LGHNA, CDR2 YNFKEQ. Sequencing was carried out using peripheral blood. The rearrangement uses TRBV4-2 and TRBJ1-1, with a possible D match to TRBD1 (5 bases). This receptor was obtained from a woman between 65 and 79 years old with acute or convalescent COVID-19. CDR3 amino acids: CASSQGGGRKNTEAFF. The CDR3 DNA reads as TGTGCCAGCAGCCAGGGGGGGGGACGCAAGAACACTGAAGCTTTCTTT.